This T cell receptor beta chain appears in the sequencing data of a study of blood T cell repertoires in COVID-19. This CDR3 contains 15 residues. Unmatched junction bases numbered 7, after V lost 4 bases and J lost 4 bases. The germline V gene has CDR1 SGDLS and CDR2 YYNGEE. Sequenced by immunoSEQ multiplex PCR; TCRdb stores in-frame clones only, minus some. This repertoire shows roughly 310,000 clones, around 90% found once; its top ten account for 2.9%. V gene TRBV9 combines with J gene TRBJ2-5; 10 positions match TRBD2. Source material: peripheral blood. The sequence derives from a woman aged 25 to 39 with COVID-19, enrolled during active disease. CDR3 loop: CASSTTSGARETQYF. CDR3 bases: TGTGCCAGCAGCACAACTAGCGGGGCCCGAGAGACCCAGTACTTC.